These 8 T cell receptor beta chains came from one sample sequenced in a study of cytomegalovirus exposure and HLA in healthy donors. With 60 Vbeta and 13 Jbeta primers, the PCR was carried out. Assay used: immunoSEQ multiplex PCR; TCRdb lists only in-frame clones, some missing. The sample has 200,000 to 250,000 clones; over 75% are singletons. Material for sequencing was PBMCs. All receptors derive from a human donor in good health.

The CDR3 DNA follows: TGTGCCAGCAGTGAACGGTTACTCTATGGCTACACCTTC. Encoded protein: CASSERLLYGYTF. V gene TRBV2 combines with J gene TRBJ1-2; D remains ambiguous. CDR1 and CDR2 from the germline V gene are SNHLY and FYNNEI. Trimming took 2 bases from V and 4 from J, leaving 8 bases between them. The CDR3 is 13 residues long.

The J gene is TRBJ2-7, the V gene TRBV5-4; weak D call: TRBD2 (6 bases). This CDR3 region has 13 residues. Germline V CDR1 and CDR2: SGHNT, YYREEE (reference sequence). V dropped 7 bases and J dropped 7 bases, with 18 bases sitting between them. The CDR3 nucleotides are TGTGCCAGCGGAAACGGGCGGGGTGGAGAGCAGTACTTC. Translating it yields CASGNGRGGEQYF.

The chain employs TRBV2 and TRBJ2-7; TRBD2 might be the D (5 bases). V lost 6 bases and J lost 4, with 10 bases in between. This CDR3 contains 12 residues. The germline gives CDR1 SNHLY, CDR2 FYNNEI. CDR3 nucleotides: TGTGCCAGCAGGTCAGCGGCATACGAGCAGTACTTC. Protein sequence: CASRSAAYEQYF.

The genes are TRBV4-1 and TRBJ1-5, with TRBD1 as a possible D gene (6 bases). The CDR3 is made up of 15 amino acids. Germline assignment: CDR1 MGHRA and CDR2 YSYEKL. Trimming stripped 0 bases from V and 3 bases from J, with 9 bases between. The CDR3, as DNA: TGCGCCAGCAGCCAAGATGGGGGACACAATCAGCCCCAGCATTTT. Amino acids: CASSQDGGHNQPQHF.

This chain joins TRBV6-5 and TRBJ2-5, with D possibly matching TRBD2 (5 bases). The J call may be faulty, since TRBJ2-7 better matches the DNA end. Germline V lookup: CDR1 MNHEY, CDR2 SVGAGI. This CDR3 region has 15 residues. Written as DNA, the CDR3 is TGTGCCAGCAGTTACCGACCTGACGCGGGTTACGAGCAGTACTTC. Residues: CASSYRPDAGYEQYF.

The V call is TRBV28, the J call TRBJ2-1, with D tentatively TRBD2 (5 bases). Trimming removed 3 bases at V and 2 bases at J, with 11 bases between. The germline V gene has CDR1 MDHEN and CDR2 SYDVKM. The CDR3 has 15 residues. The CDR3 here is CASSFDRGTYNEQFF. CDR3 DNA sequence: TGTGCCAGCAGTTTTGACCGGGGAACCTACAATGAGCAGTTCTTC.

In the case of this clone: Different DNA sequences within this sample yield the same CDR3. This sequence joins TRBV27 and TRBJ1-3, with 9 positions matching TRBD1. With 3 bases clipped from V and 0 bases from J, the junction kept 0 bases outside the gene matches. Germline V lookup: CDR1 MNHEY, CDR2 SMNVEV (reference sequence). The length of the CDR3 is 15 residues. For the CDR3, the DNA is TGTGCCAGCAGTTTGACAGGGGGCTCTGGAAACACCATATATTTT. Translated, it gives CASSLTGGSGNTIYF.

This CDR3 reads CAWGKRQGLSPWINEQFF. The CDR3 DNA reads TGTGCCTGGGGGAAAAGACAGGGGTTAAGCCCCTGGATCAATGAGCAGTTCTTC. This chain uses TRBV30 with TRBJ2-1; 8 bases line up with TRBD1. With V trimmed by 5 bases and J by 6 bases, 21 bases remained unmatched. CDR1 is GTSNPN and CDR2 is SVGIG in the germline V gene (reference sequence). This CDR3 contains 18 residues. Based on the CDR3 plus reference TRBV30 and TRBJ2-1, the full variable domain is SQTIHQWPATLVQPVGSPLSLECTVEGTSNPNLYWYRQAAGRGLQLLFYSVGIGQISSEVPQNLSASRPQDRQFILSSKKLLLSDSGFYLCAWGKRQGLSPWINEQFFGPGTRLTVL.